The 10 T cell receptor beta chains presented below share a single source sample, sequenced in a study of PD-1 and CTLA-4 blockade in melanoma. The table came from immunoSEQ multiplex PCR; TCRdb's copy has only in-frame clones and leaves some out. The sample shows about 16,000 clones, 70% to 80% of them seen only once. The sequencing used CD8+ T cells from peripheral blood, collected from a patient given anti-PD-1 treatment. These receptors were taken from a human donor with melanoma.

The chain couples TRBV6-2 or TRBV6-3 to TRBJ1-1, with D possibly being TRBD1 (6 bases). Trimming left V 3 bases short and J 8 bases short, with 10 bases between. The germline gives CDR1 MNHEY, CDR2 SVGEGT. The CDR3 extends over 12 amino acids. For the CDR3, the DNA is TGTGCCAGCAGTTATCGACAGGACGAAGCTTTCTTT. Translated: CASSYRQDEAFF.

The chain uses TRBV7-9 and TRBJ2-1; tentatively, D is TRBD2 (5 bases). The germline V and J ends were trimmed by 5 bases and 6 bases, with 20 bases remaining between them. This CDR3 comprises 16 residues. CDR1 and CDR2 from the germline V gene are SEHNR and FQNEAQ (reference sequence). CDR3 sequence: CASSPPPGSGGNEQFF. CDR3 nucleotides: TGTGCCAGCAGCCCACCGCCTGGTTCAGGAGGCAATGAGCAGTTCTTC.

The sample holds a few counts of this clone. V usage is TRBV2 and J usage is TRBJ1-6, with D tentatively TRBD1 (5 bases). The CDR3 sequence is 15 residues long. V lost 6 bases and J 0 bases, leaving 9 bases between the germline ends. Germline CDR1 is SNHLY and CDR2 is FYNNEI. CDR3 coding DNA: TGTGCCAGCAGAAGAGGGGACTCCTATAATTCACCCCTCCACTTT. Amino acid sequence: CASRRGDSYNSPLHF.

The chain carries TRBV10-3 and TRBJ1-1; TRBD1 aligns across 10 bases. The CDR3 extends over 18 amino acids. V lost 0 bases and J lost 4; bases outside the gene matches: 11. In germline, CDR1 is ENHRY, CDR2 SYGVKD. This CDR3 reads CAISESRGQGKGVTEAFF. CDR3 DNA: TGTGCCATCAGTGAGTCGAGGGGACAGGGGAAAGGAGTCACTGAAGCTTTCTTT.

The J gene is TRBJ1-1, the V gene TRBV6-5; no clear D. This CDR3 has 14 amino acids. Trimming removed 0 bases from V and 1 base from J, with 6 bases in between. Germline lookup yields CDR1 MNHEY and CDR2 SVGAGI. The CDR3 DNA reads TGTGCCAGCAGTTACTCGGCACCGAACACTGAAGCTTTCTTT. Translating it yields CASSYSAPNTEAFF.

By sample share, this clone is medium-sized. The chain employs TRBV4-1 and TRBJ2-7, with unresolved D. From germline, CDR1 is MGHRA and CDR2 YSYEKL. V shed 0 bases and J shed 3 bases, with 12 bases lying between them. The CDR3 sequence is 15 residues long. The CDR3 is CASSQDETFYYEQYF. CDR3 nucleotides: TGCGCCAGCAGCCAAGATGAGACGTTCTACTACGAGCAGTACTTC.

V and J are TRBV5-4 and TRBJ2-6; D gene unclear. Germline V CDR1 and CDR2: SGHNT, YYREEE (reference sequence). CDR3 length equals 15 residues. The V gene lost 7 bases and the J gene lost 0 bases, with 11 bases spanning the gap. The CDR3 loop reads CASFTAGSGANVLTF. In DNA, the CDR3 is TGTGCCAGCTTCACCGCCGGCTCTGGGGCCAACGTCCTGACTTTC.

This chain connects TRBV7-6 to TRBJ2-3; 8 bases are shared with TRBD1. Germline V gene lookup returns CDR1 SGHVS and CDR2 FNYEAQ. V dropped 5 bases and J dropped 0; count of bases not matched to a gene: 10. CDR3 length: 17 amino acids. Here the CDR3 DNA reads TGTGCCAGCAGCCTCTTCACAGGGGGAATTAGCACAGATACGCAGTATTTT. Translating it yields CASSLFTGGISTDTQYF.

V is TRBV14 and J is TRBJ2-7, with D possibly being TRBD1 or TRBD2 (5 bases each). V shed 0 bases and J shed 3 bases, with 18 bases lying between them. Germline-derived CDR1 and CDR2 are SGHDN and FVKESK. The CDR3 has 17 amino acids. CDR3 nucleotide sequence: TGTGCCAGCAGCCAAGAATTCTTGGACTGGGGCATCTACGAGCAGTACTTC. The encoded protein is CASSQEFLDWGIYEQYF.

In its sample, this clone is medium-sized. V usage is TRBV5-1 and J usage is TRBJ1-5; D is possibly TRBD1 (5 bases). The CDR3 extends over 15 amino acids. Trimming took 0 bases from V and 5 from J, leaving 12 bases between them. CDR1 SGHRS and CDR2 YFSETQ come from the germline V gene. The CDR3 loop is CASSLAGTAHQPQHF. The DNA for the CDR3 is TGCGCCAGCAGCTTGGCCGGGACGGCCCATCAGCCCCAGCATTTT.